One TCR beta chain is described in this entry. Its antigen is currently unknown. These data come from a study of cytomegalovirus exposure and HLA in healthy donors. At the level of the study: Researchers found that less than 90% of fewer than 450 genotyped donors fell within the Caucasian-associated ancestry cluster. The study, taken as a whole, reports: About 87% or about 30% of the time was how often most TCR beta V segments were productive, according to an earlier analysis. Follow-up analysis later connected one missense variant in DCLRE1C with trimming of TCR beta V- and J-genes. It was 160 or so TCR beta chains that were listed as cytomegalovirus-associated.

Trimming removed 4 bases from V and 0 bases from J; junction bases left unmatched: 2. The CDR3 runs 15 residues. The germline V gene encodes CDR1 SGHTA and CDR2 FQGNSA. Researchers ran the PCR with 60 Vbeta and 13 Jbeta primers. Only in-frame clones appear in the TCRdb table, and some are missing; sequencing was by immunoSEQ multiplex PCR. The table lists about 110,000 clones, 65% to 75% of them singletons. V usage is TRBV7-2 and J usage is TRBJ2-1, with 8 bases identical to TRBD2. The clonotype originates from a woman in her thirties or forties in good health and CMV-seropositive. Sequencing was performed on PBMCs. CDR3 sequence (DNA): TGTGCCAGCAGCTCCCTAGCGGGCTCCTACAATGAGCAGTTCTTC. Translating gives CASSSLAGSYNEQFF.